This TCR beta chain was sequenced in a study of shared clonotypes between healthy human individuals. Looking at the study overall: The donors, a couple of women and three men, were aged 18 to 49. The study's findings and limits: Read depth was anticipated to influence clonotype sharing among donors.

When samples were unsorted, 70 million to 95 million PBMCs were used for genomic DNA. The germline V gene encodes CDR1 WSHSY and CDR2 SAAADI. CDR3 length: 17 residues. In the case of this clone: What it binds is unknown. It differs at one base from a far larger clone, so likely a read error. The same CDR3 arises from other DNA sequences in this sample as well.

Genomic DNA belonging to each subset was distributed in equal measure over several immunoSEQ plates. Only in-frame clones appear in the TCRdb table, and some are missing; sequencing was by immunoSEQ multiplex PCR. The sample has a few hundred thousand clones; 70% to 85% are singletons. Material: PBMCs. This receptor was obtained from a woman in her thirties or forties in good health. Some clones in this sample may be carry-over from other donors' samples. J is TRBJ2-5 and V is TRBV10-2; a possible D gene is TRBD2 (6 bases). The DNA end is more similar to TRBJ2-7, so the J call may be wrong. The CDR3 DNA reads as TGCGCCAGTAGTGAGGCCCTGGGGTGGGCGGGAACCTACGAGCAGTACTTC. Its protein is CASSEALGWAGTYEQYF.